The clone carrying this TCR beta chain was seen a few times. Its antigen is not identified. The sample comes from a study of post-analysis software for immune sequencing data. In the study overall: Both relapsing-remitting and secondary progressive multiple sclerosis featured among the disease courses, as did progressive-relapsing multiple sclerosis. Findings of the study overall: F measure clustering grouped samples strongly by preparation batch. Comparison of patients with controls showed about 5 TRBV segments more frequent in patients, TRBV5-6, TRBV5-1 and TRBV20-1 among them. The study found significantly lower normalized Chao1 diversity in multiple sclerosis patients than in controls.

In germline, CDR1 is SGHRS, CDR2 YFSETQ. V lost 3 bases and J 8 bases, leaving 11 bases between the germline ends. This CDR3 is 13 amino acids long. Included in the TCR beta cDNA libraries were unique molecular identifiers. T cells numbering roughly 1 to 11 million yielded cDNA molecules that totaled roughly 500,000. TCRdb re-analysed the PCR reads in MiXCR, keeping a single row per CDR3 protein. The sample has more than 450,000 distinct CDR3 sequences; about a third are singletons. The chain is built from TRBV5-1 and TRBJ1-4; a weak D match, TRBD1 (6 bases). Sequencing was performed on blood. The clonotype was recovered from a girl aged 2-17 years with multiple sclerosis. The CDR3: CASSSQTGEKLFF. CDR3 sequence (DNA): TGCGCCAGCAGCTCCCAGACAGGAGAAAAACTGTTTTTT.